The next 6 T cell receptor beta chains were all read from a single sample in a study of T cell responses to AZD1222 COVID-19 vaccine. TCRdb's copy holds only in-frame clones and misses some; the assay was immunoSEQ multiplex PCR. The sample comprises some 150,000 clones, 88% of which are singletons, and around 4.4% rests with the top ten. This sample comprised peripheral blood, obtained 28 days after the second AZD1222 dose. These receptors all stem from an adult who received the AZD1222 COVID-19 vaccine.

The chain uses TRBV6-2 or TRBV6-3 and TRBJ2-5; 7 bases agree with TRBD2. Trimming removed 6 bases from V and 3 bases from J; junction bases left unmatched: 19. The CDR3 contains 18 residues. From germline, CDR1 is MNHEY and CDR2 SVGEGT. CDR3 amino acids: CASSPWGGEGSLEETQYF. CDR3 sequence (DNA): TGTGCCAGCAGCCCTTGGGGCGGGGAGGGGAGTCTGGAAGAGACCCAGTACTTC.

V gene TRBV30 combines with J gene TRBJ2-5, with no clear D. V was cut by 0 bases and J by 4 bases, with 6 bases left in between. CDR1 and CDR2 (germline): GTSNPN, SVGIG (reference sequence). This CDR3 comprises 12 residues. The DNA for the CDR3 is TGTGCCTGGAGTGTATCTAGAGAGACCCAGTACTTC. Its protein is CAWSVSRETQYF.

The gene calls are TRBV12-3 or TRBV12-4 and TRBJ1-6; D not certain. V was trimmed by 6 bases and J by 8 bases, leaving 11 bases between them. This CDR3 is 13 amino acids long. CDR3 sequence: CASREEVDSPLHF. The CDR3 nucleotides read TGTGCCAGCAGAGAGGAAGTTGATTCACCCCTCCACTTT.

V is TRBV7-3 and J is TRBJ2-1; D not certain. With 2 bases removed from V and 6 bases from J, the gap between germline ends came to 11 bases. The CDR3 length is 14 residues. Germline CDR1 and CDR2: SGHTA and FQGTGA. CDR3 nucleotide sequence: TGTGCCAGCAGCTTATCCGGACCTCCCAATGAGCAGTTCTTC. This codes for CASSLSGPPNEQFF.

The chain links TRBV21-1 to TRBJ2-4; the DNA was not compared with TRBD1, the D call given in the table. TRBV21-1 represents a pseudogene. The CDR3 is 16 residues long. This CDR3 is CASSKARRVAKNIQYF. Written as DNA, the CDR3 is TGTGCCAGCAGCAAAGCCAGGCGAGTAGCCAAAAACATTCAGTACTTC.

In this sample, this clone turned up a few times. The V call is TRBV12-3 or TRBV12-4, the J call TRBJ1-1; a weak D match, TRBD1 (5 bases). The CDR3 is 13 amino acids. Between the trimmed V and J ends, which lost 3 bases and 7 bases, there was a span of 12 bases. In DNA form, the CDR3 reads TGTGCCAGCAGTTTGCGGGGGTGGGGTGAAGCTTTCTTT. This gives the protein CASSLRGWGEAFF.